The 21 T cell receptor beta chains below were found in one sample sequenced in a study. MiXCR, run by TCRdb on the RT-PCR reads, gives a single entry per CDR3 protein. The sample carries about 680,000 distinct CDR3 sequences, about 14% recorded once. The sequencing sample was made of memory CD4+ T cells from blood. The receptor set was obtained from a female donor in good health, serving as a healthy control.

This clonotype was picked up a small number of times. The chain has TRBV2 and TRBJ1-2; D is undetermined. The CDR3 consists of 13 residues. The germline V gene encodes CDR1 SNHLY and CDR2 FYNNEI. V was trimmed by 1 base and J by 4 bases, leaving 7 bases between them. As DNA, the CDR3 is TGTGCCAGCAGTGAAGTCCAGATCTATGGCTACACCTTC. This gives the protein CASSEVQIYGYTF.

This rearrangement joins TRBV6-5 to TRBJ1-4, with D possibly TRBD1 on 5 matching bases. This CDR3 region has 15 residues. The germline V gene encodes CDR1 MNHEY and CDR2 SVGAGI. V lost 0 bases to trimming and J lost 8 bases, with 13 bases between them. The CDR3 reads CASSYSRGVTEKLFF. The CDR3 region has the DNA TGTGCCAGCAGTTACTCGAGGGGAGTTACCGAAAAACTGTTTTTT.

This clonotype has a handful of counts. Sequence at one end of the junction differs from germline and may be a read error. The CDR3 sequence: CASSPGNREAQYF. In DNA form, the CDR3 reads TGTGCCAGCTCTCCAGGCAATCGAGAGGCCCAGTACTTC. The chain joins TRBV18 to TRBJ2-5; D gene ambiguous. Germline CDR1 is KGHSH and CDR2 is LQKENI. This CDR3 is built from 13 residues.

This clonotype was counted between two and nine times. The V and J genes are TRBV7-2 and TRBJ2-2; no firm D call. CDR3 size: 16 residues. V was trimmed by 7 bases and J by 7 bases, leaving 22 bases between them. Germline V lookup: CDR1 SGHTA, CDR2 FQGNSA. The CDR3 loop is CASTPHALGQLGELFF. The CDR3 DNA sequence: TGTGCCAGCACCCCCCACGCCCTAGGCCAACTCGGGGAGCTGTTTTTT.

This clonotype was seen repeatedly, ten times or more. V usage is TRBV6-5 and J usage is TRBJ1-1; D possibly corresponds to TRBD1 (5 bases). V was pared by 6 bases and J by 11 bases, with 16 bases between. CDR3 length equals 12 residues. Germline CDR1 is MNHEY and CDR2 is SVGAGI. The CDR3 spells CASSRTGTSAFF. DNA of the CDR3: TGTGCCAGCAGCCGAACCGGGACCTCGGCTTTCTTT.

In the case of this clonotype: The junction departs from the called germline gene at one end, perhaps through a read error. V usage is TRBV3-1 and J usage is TRBJ1-2; 9 bases fit TRBD1. This CDR3 is 13 amino acids long. Germline CDR1 reads LGHDT; CDR2 reads YNNKEL (reference sequence). As DNA, the CDR3 is TGTGCCAGCAGCCAGGGAACCGGGACAGGGCTCTCCTTC. Translation gives CASSQGTGTGLSF.

The chain couples TRBV12-3 or TRBV12-4 to TRBJ2-2; no clear D gene. The CDR3 is 12 residues long. Trimming took 6 bases from V and 3 from J, leaving 5 bases between them. The CDR3 protein is CASRRDTGELFF. As DNA, the CDR3 is TGTGCCAGCAGACGGGACACCGGGGAGCTGTTTTTT.

The chain combines TRBV5-1 with TRBJ1-1; unclear D gene. V lost 4 bases to trimming and J lost 3 bases, with 13 bases between them. Germline values: CDR1 SGHRS, CDR2 YFSETQ. This CDR3 is built from 14 residues. The CDR3 region has the DNA TGCGCCAGCAGCCGGACCGGGCAAGACACTGAAGCTTTCTTT. Translated, it gives CASSRTGQDTEAFF.

This clonotype was found a few times. The chain joins TRBV30 to TRBJ1-5; 8 nucleotides align to TRBD1. The CDR3 has 13 residues. Germline values: CDR1 GTSNPN, CDR2 SVGIG (reference sequence). V was clipped by 5 bases and J by 5 bases; unmatched bases: 5. The DNA of the CDR3 is TGTGCCTGGGCCCACAGGGGGGATCAGCCCCAGCATTTT. This sequence encodes CAWAHRGDQPQHF.

This clonotype was detected a few times. V and J are TRBV20-1 and TRBJ2-1; possibly TRBD2 for D (6 bases). Trimming removed 8 bases from V and 4 bases from J, with 24 bases in between. Germline lookup yields CDR1 DFQATT and CDR2 SNEGSKA (reference sequence). The CDR3 has 16 amino acids. CDR3 bases: TGCAGTCCAGCCCCCCGGAGTAGGGCGGGATACAATGAGCAGTTCTTC. Its translation is CSPAPRSRAGYNEQFF.

V is TRBV9 and J is TRBJ1-2, with TRBD1 as a possible D gene (6 bases). The germline V gene encodes CDR1 SGDLS and CDR2 YYNGEE. Trimming left V 1 base short and J 4 bases short, with 14 bases between. This CDR3 is built from 15 residues. This CDR3 reads CASSVNWGAGYGYTF. The CDR3 DNA follows: TGTGCCAGCAGCGTAAATTGGGGGGCAGGCTATGGCTACACCTTC.

This clonotype was counted many times. The chain carries TRBV20-1 and TRBJ2-1; D not resolved. The CDR3 consists of 12 residues. Trimming took off 3 bases at V and 6 bases at J, with 9 bases between the two ends. Per germline, CDR1 DFQATT and CDR2 SNEGSKA (reference sequence). The CDR3 DNA follows: TGCAGTGCTAGCCCTGACGTCAATGAGCAGTTCTTC. Translating it yields CSASPDVNEQFF.

There are many counts of this clonotype. The chain recombines TRBV5-1 with TRBJ2-7, with D tentatively TRBD1 (5 bases). Germline loops: CDR1 SGHRS, CDR2 YFSETQ. Trimming stripped 4 bases from V and 4 bases from J, with 18 bases between. CDR3 length equals 15 residues. The CDR3 sequence: CASSPAQGWEYEQYF. CDR3 coding DNA: TGCGCCAGCAGCCCGGCCCAGGGATGGGAATACGAGCAGTACTTC.

The chain uses TRBV7-8 and TRBJ1-1; D not resolved. Trimming cost V 7 bases and J 1 base, with 7 bases left between them. This CDR3 is 12 amino acids long. Per germline, CDR1 SGHVS and CDR2 FQNEAQ. DNA for the CDR3: TGTGCCAGCATCACCGGGAACACTGAAGCTTTCTTT. It translates to CASITGNTEAFF.

To note about this clonotype: A read error may produce the germline difference seen at one junction end. This chain joins TRBV9 and TRBJ2-1; the D gene is possibly TRBD1 (5 bases). CDR3 length: 15 amino acids. Germline CDR1 is SGDLS and CDR2 is YYNGEE. CDR3 sequence: CSSSVGIGAANEQFF. As DNA, the CDR3 is TGTTCCAGCAGCGTAGGCATAGGGGCAGCGAATGAGCAGTTCTTC.

This chain joins TRBV6-2 or TRBV6-3 and TRBJ1-1; TRBD1 might be the D (6 bases). V lost 4 bases to trimming and J lost 4 bases, with 16 bases between them. The CDR3 runs to 15 residues. Germline lookup yields CDR1 MNHEY and CDR2 SVGEGT. CDR3 bases: TGTGCCAGCAGTTCCGCGGGGGGGGCTGGCACTGAAGCTTTCTTT. Encoded protein: CASSSAGGAGTEAFF.

The chain has TRBV2 and TRBJ2-7; 7 bases are a match to TRBD1. This CDR3 region has 13 residues. CDR1 and CDR2 (germline): SNHLY, FYNNEI. Losses at the gene ends were 4 bases for V and 4 bases for J; bases not matched to a gene: 4. In DNA form, the CDR3 reads TGTGCCAGCAGTGCTTTACAGGGGTACGAGCAGTACTTC. Protein: CASSALQGYEQYF. Full variable domain (missing parts from reference TRBV2 and TRBJ2-7): EPEVTQTPSHQVTQMGQEVILRCVPISNHLYFYWYRQILGQKVEFLVSFYNNEISEKSEIFDDQFSVERPDGSNFTLKIRSTKLEDSAMYFCASSALQGYEQYFGPGTRLTVT.

The CDR3 coding sequence is TGTGCCAGCAGCTTCACAGGGGGAATCGGCGGGGAGCTGTTTTTT. Protein product: CASSFTGGIGGELFF. V usage is TRBV11-1 and J usage is TRBJ2-2; 8 positions agree with TRBD1. The ends lost 3 bases at V and 7 bases at J; junction bases unmatched: 7. The CDR3 spans 15 residues. Germline-derived CDR1 and CDR2 are SGHAT and FQDESV (reference sequence). The full variable domain, with the rest looked up from reference TRBV11-1 and TRBJ2-2, is EAEVAQSPRYKITEKSQAVAFWCDPISGHATLYWYRQILGQGPELLVQFQDESVVDDSQLPKDRFSAERLKGVDSTLKIQPAELGDSAMYLCASSFTGGIGGELFFGEGSRLTVL.

V usage is TRBV5-4 and J usage is TRBJ2-2; TRBD1 is a possible D gene (5 bases). The CDR3 loop spans 16 amino acids. Trimming shortened V by 4 bases and J by 5 bases, and 18 bases separated the two germline ends. CDR1 and CDR2 from the germline V gene are SGHNT and YYREEE (reference sequence). The CDR3 region is CASSPPGQVKTGELFF. The DNA for the CDR3 is TGTGCCAGCAGCCCCCCAGGGCAGGTGAAGACCGGGGAGCTGTTTTTT.

This clonotype showed up many times. A junction boundary mismatches the germline segment, possibly from a read error. The rearrangement joins TRBV5-1 to TRBJ2-1, with 10 bases that match TRBD2. In germline, CDR1 is SGHRS, CDR2 YFSETQ. This CDR3 spans 15 amino acids. The CDR3 bases are TGTGCCAGCAGTTTCGGACTAGCGGACTACAATGAGCAGTTCTTC. Its protein product is CASSFGLADYNEQFF.

The genes are TRBV5-5 and TRBJ2-3; 7 bases line up with TRBD2. CDR1 is SGHKS and CDR2 is YYEKEE in the germline V gene (reference sequence). J was trimmed by 5 bases and V by 4 bases; bases with no gene match: 10. CDR3 length equals 15 residues. This CDR3 reads CASSHKAGREDTQYF. CDR3 DNA: TGTGCCAGCAGCCATAAGGCAGGGAGGGAAGATACGCAGTATTTT.